Following are 23 T cell receptor beta chains from one sample sequenced in a study of blood T cell repertoires in COVID-19. TCRdb's table, derived via immunoSEQ multiplex PCR, lists solely in-frame clones and lacks some. Among about 140,000 clones listed, 75% to 85% were seen once. The sample comprised peripheral blood. The receptors shown here come from a woman of 80 years or more with active or convalescent COVID-19.

This chain joins TRBV7-8 and TRBJ1-1, with TRBD1 as a possible D gene (5 bases). Germline CDR1 SGHVS, CDR2 FQNEAQ. The V gene lost 1 base and the J gene lost 5 bases, with 23 bases spanning the gap. The CDR3 totals 18 residues. The CDR3 is CASSLVGGTGAWSTEAFF. The CDR3 nucleotides read TGTGCCAGCAGCTTAGTGGGAGGTACTGGGGCTTGGAGTACTGAAGCTTTCTTT.

The chain employs TRBV30 and TRBJ1-2; 8 nucleotides match TRBD1. J gave up 3 bases and V 3 bases, and 9 bases lay outside the gene matches. Looked up from germline, CDR1 is GTSNPN and CDR2 is SVGIG (reference sequence). The length of the CDR3 is 15 residues. The CDR3 reads CAWSPDRGKDYGYTF. Here the CDR3 DNA reads TGTGCCTGGAGCCCTGACAGGGGAAAGGACTATGGCTACACCTTC.

This sequence joins TRBV5-1 and TRBJ2-5; a weak D match, TRBD2 (6 bases). The CDR3 loop spans 16 amino acids. The germline gives CDR1 SGHRS, CDR2 YFSETQ. V was cut by 4 bases and J by 0 bases, with 16 bases left in between. The CDR3 reads CASSPRGEYYQETQYF. In DNA, the CDR3 is TGCGCCAGCAGCCCCCGCGGGGAATACTACCAAGAGACCCAGTACTTC.

The rearrangement joins TRBV9 to TRBJ1-6; 7 bases are a match to TRBD1. V gave up 4 bases and J gave up 8 bases; unmatched junction bases: 6. Germline V gene lookup returns CDR1 SGDLS and CDR2 YYNGEE. The CDR3 is 14 residues long. The CDR3: CASSMRQGDSPLHF. As DNA, the CDR3 is TGTGCCAGCAGCATGCGACAGGGAGATTCACCCCTCCACTTT.

The chain uses TRBV5-6 and TRBJ2-2; 12 positions agree with TRBD1. Germline CDR1 SGHDT, CDR2 YYEEEE. Trimming cost V 4 bases and J 0 bases; bases outside gene matches: 7. This CDR3 region has 18 residues. CDR3 in DNA: TGTGCCAGCAGCGGCCGGGACAGGGGGCTTGCGAACACCGGGGAGCTGTTTTTT. Translating it yields CASSGRDRGLANTGELFF.

V usage is TRBV5-6 and J usage is TRBJ2-6; D is ambiguous. In germline, CDR1 is SGHDT, CDR2 YYEEEE. The ends were cut back, 1 base at V and 1 base at J, with 6 bases in the middle. This CDR3 spans 15 amino acids. The CDR3 DNA reads as TGTGCCAGCAGCTTGTGGCATTCTGGGGCCAACGTCCTGACTTTC. Its translation is CASSLWHSGANVLTF.

The gene calls are TRBV19 and TRBJ2-5, with D perhaps TRBD1 (6 bases). This CDR3 comprises 14 residues. The V and J ends lost 5 bases and 1 base respectively, with 11 bases between them. CDR1 is LNHDA and CDR2 is SQIVND in the germline V gene (reference sequence). The CDR3 nucleotides read TGTGCCAGTAGTCTCCAGGGGCCCCAAGAGACCCAGTACTTC. It translates to CASSLQGPQETQYF.

The genes are TRBV5-4 and TRBJ2-5; no firm D call. The CDR3 totals 14 residues. Germline CDR1 reads SGHNT; CDR2 reads YYREEE (reference sequence). The ends were cut back, 5 bases at V and 4 bases at J, with 15 bases in the middle. CDR3 region: CASSIEAGRETQYF. In nucleotides, the CDR3 is TGTGCCAGCAGTATTGAGGCCGGCAGAGAGACCCAGTACTTC.

The chain has TRBV4-3 and TRBJ2-3; 7 positions match TRBD2. Germline CDR1 reads LGHNA; CDR2 reads YSLEER. After removal of 2 bases from V and 2 bases from J, the junction contained 7 bases not matched to a gene. There are 16 residues in the CDR3. In DNA, the CDR3 is TGCGCCAGCAGCCAACAACCCCGGGACTACACAGATACGCAGTATTTT. It specifies CASSQQPRDYTDTQYF.

The chain recombines TRBV19 with TRBJ1-3, with 7 bases matching TRBD1. Looked up from germline, CDR1 is LNHDA and CDR2 is SQIVND (reference sequence). Losses at the gene ends were 8 bases for V and 0 bases for J; bases not matched to a gene: 4. CDR3 length equals 14 residues. For the CDR3, the DNA is TGTGCCAGTGAGGACAGGTCCTCTGGAAACACCATATATTTT. It is translated as CASEDRSSGNTIYF. The complete variable domain, with remaining parts taken from reference TRBV19 and TRBJ1-3, reads DGGITQSPKYLFRKEGQNVTLSCEQNLNHDAMYWYRQDPGQGLRLIYYSQIVNDFQKGDIAEGYSVSREKKESFPLTVTSAQKNPTAFYLCASEDRSSGNTIYFGEGSWLTVV.

This clone has only a few counts. Other DNA sequences in this sample translate to the same CDR3. The gene calls are TRBV30 and TRBJ1-5; weak D call: TRBD1 (6 bases). CDR1 and CDR2 from the germline V gene are GTSNPN and SVGIG (reference sequence). This CDR3 has 13 residues. The V end was cut by 1 base, the J end by 6 bases, with 10 bases between. CDR3 sequence reads: CAWSEQGGQPQHF. The CDR3, as DNA: TGTGCCTGGAGTGAACAGGGTGGTCAGCCCCAGCATTTT. Filled out from reference TRBV30 and TRBJ1-5, the complete variable domain reads SQTIHQWPATLVQPVGSPLSLECTVEGTSNPNLYWYRQAAGRGLQLLFYSVGIGQISSEVPQNLSASRPQDRQFILSSKKLLLSDSGFYLCAWSEQGGQPQHFGDGTRLSIL.

The chain joins TRBV7-6 to TRBJ1-3, with 7 bases fitting TRBD1. Germline CDR1 SGHVS, CDR2 FNYEAQ. This CDR3 region has 18 residues. The V and J ends lost 1 base and 0 bases, in that order; junction bases with no gene match: 9. CDR3 in amino acids: CASSLDSRDRYSGNTIYF. The CDR3 DNA follows: TGTGCCAGCAGCTTAGATTCTCGGGACAGATACTCTGGAAACACCATATATTTT.

The chain is built from TRBV5-5 and TRBJ2-5; TRBD1 might be the D (6 bases). Germline V CDR1 and CDR2: SGHKS, YYEKEE (reference sequence). The CDR3 has 14 residues. V lost 2 bases to trimming and J lost 4 bases, with 12 bases between them. CDR3 bases: TGTGCCAGCAGCTTTCATAACAGGGTAGAGACCCAGTACTTC. This codes for CASSFHNRVETQYF.

This clone was counted between two and nine times. This chain joins TRBV6-2 or TRBV6-3 and TRBJ1-2, with D possibly matching TRBD1 (6 bases). Trimming took off 4 bases at V and 4 bases at J, with 19 bases between the two ends. The V gene's germline CDR1 is MNHEY and CDR2 SVGEGT. CDR3 length equals 16 residues. The CDR3 region has the DNA TGTGCCAGCAGTTCGGCCGGTGGGGGCAAGGGCTATGGCTACACCTTC. Its protein is CASSSAGGGKGYGYTF.

The chain links TRBV5-1 to TRBJ1-4; 9 nucleotides align to TRBD1. The V gene end was trimmed by 4 bases and the J gene end by 8 bases; junction bases not matched to a gene: 3. This CDR3 is built from 13 residues. CDR1 SGHRS and CDR2 YFSETQ come from the germline V gene. CDR3: CASSLGTGEKLFF. CDR3 coding DNA: TGCGCCAGCAGCCTAGGGACAGGGGAAAAACTGTTTTTT.

This sequence joins TRBV1 and TRBJ2-4; TRBD1, the D gene given by the table, was not confirmed from the DNA. TRBV1 is marked as a pseudogene. The CDR3 runs to 19 residues. The CDR3 loop reads CTSSQRTDTSALAKNIQYF. The CDR3 DNA reads TGCACCAGCAGCCAACGGACAGATACCTCCGCTTTAGCCAAAAACATTCAGTACTTC.

This clone was counted between two and nine times. The CDR3: CASSVDIGASGNTIYF. The CDR3 nucleotides read TGTGCCAGTAGCGTGGACATAGGGGCATCCGGAAACACCATATATTTT. The V gene is TRBV19, the J gene TRBJ1-3; the D gene is possibly TRBD1 (5 bases). The CDR3 is 16 amino acids. Germline lookup yields CDR1 LNHDA and CDR2 SQIVND (reference sequence). The V gene lost 6 bases and the J gene lost 4 bases, with 19 bases spanning the gap.

This chain connects TRBV19 to TRBJ1-1; D might be TRBD1 (6 bases). Trimming pared 4 bases from V and 1 base from J, leaving 16 bases between. The CDR3 covers 16 residues. CDR1 is LNHDA and CDR2 is SQIVND in the germline V gene (reference sequence). The CDR3 region has the DNA TGTGCCAGTAGTAATTACAGGGTCCAAGGGAACACTGAAGCTTTCTTT. It translates to CASSNYRVQGNTEAFF.

This rearrangement joins TRBV19 to TRBJ2-1; tentative D call: TRBD1 (6 bases). The CDR3 loop spans 15 amino acids. Germline CDR1 LNHDA, CDR2 SQIVND (reference sequence). V shed 3 bases and J shed 1 base, with 10 bases lying between them. The CDR3 here is CASSIRGASYNEQFF. As DNA, the CDR3 is TGTGCCAGTAGTATCAGGGGTGCGTCCTACAATGAGCAGTTCTTC.

CDR3 nucleotides: TGTGCCAGCAGCCCGGGACAGCTACGCTATGGCTACACCTTC. Translated, it gives CASSPGQLRYGYTF. The rearrangement joins TRBV7-2 to TRBJ1-2; 7 bases match TRBD1. The length of the CDR3 is 14 residues. CDR1 is SGHTA and CDR2 is FQGNSA in the germline V gene. Trimming took 5 bases from V and 4 from J; bases not matched to a gene: 7.

Notes on this clone: Other DNA sequences in the same sample also yield this CDR3. V is TRBV18 and J is TRBJ1-6; TRBD1 matches at 7 bases. The germline CDR1 and CDR2 sequences are KGHSH and LQKENI. V gave up 2 bases and J gave up 5 bases; unmatched junction bases: 3. This CDR3 is 15 amino acids long. The CDR3 bases are TGTGCCAGCTCACCAGGGCAGGGGGATAATTCACCCCTCCACTTT. Encoded protein: CASSPGQGDNSPLHF. Filled out from reference TRBV18 and TRBJ1-6, the complete variable domain reads NAGVMQNPRHLVRRRGQEARLRCSPMKGHSHVYWYRQLPEEGLKFMVYLQKENIIDESGMPKERFSAEFPKEGPSILRIQQVVRGDSAAYFCASSPGQGDNSPLHFGNGTRLTVT.

This chain links TRBV20-1 with TRBJ1-1, with a possible D match to TRBD1 (5 bases). Trimming cost V 3 bases and J 2 bases, with 13 bases left between them. Germline V CDR1 and CDR2: DFQATT, SNEGSKA (reference sequence). The CDR3 loop spans 14 amino acids. The CDR3 here is CSASGQGKNTEAFF. In DNA, the CDR3 is TGCAGTGCTAGTGGACAAGGTAAAAACACTGAAGCTTTCTTT.

This chain connects TRBV28 to TRBJ1-2, with a possible D match to TRBD1 (6 bases). Germline CDR1 is MDHEN and CDR2 is SYDVKM. This CDR3 spans 16 amino acids. V dropped 4 bases and J dropped 1 base, with 16 bases sitting between them. The CDR3 DNA reads TGTGCCAGCAGTTCCCCACAGGGTGGGAGTAACTATGGCTACACCTTC. This codes for CASSSPQGGSNYGYTF.